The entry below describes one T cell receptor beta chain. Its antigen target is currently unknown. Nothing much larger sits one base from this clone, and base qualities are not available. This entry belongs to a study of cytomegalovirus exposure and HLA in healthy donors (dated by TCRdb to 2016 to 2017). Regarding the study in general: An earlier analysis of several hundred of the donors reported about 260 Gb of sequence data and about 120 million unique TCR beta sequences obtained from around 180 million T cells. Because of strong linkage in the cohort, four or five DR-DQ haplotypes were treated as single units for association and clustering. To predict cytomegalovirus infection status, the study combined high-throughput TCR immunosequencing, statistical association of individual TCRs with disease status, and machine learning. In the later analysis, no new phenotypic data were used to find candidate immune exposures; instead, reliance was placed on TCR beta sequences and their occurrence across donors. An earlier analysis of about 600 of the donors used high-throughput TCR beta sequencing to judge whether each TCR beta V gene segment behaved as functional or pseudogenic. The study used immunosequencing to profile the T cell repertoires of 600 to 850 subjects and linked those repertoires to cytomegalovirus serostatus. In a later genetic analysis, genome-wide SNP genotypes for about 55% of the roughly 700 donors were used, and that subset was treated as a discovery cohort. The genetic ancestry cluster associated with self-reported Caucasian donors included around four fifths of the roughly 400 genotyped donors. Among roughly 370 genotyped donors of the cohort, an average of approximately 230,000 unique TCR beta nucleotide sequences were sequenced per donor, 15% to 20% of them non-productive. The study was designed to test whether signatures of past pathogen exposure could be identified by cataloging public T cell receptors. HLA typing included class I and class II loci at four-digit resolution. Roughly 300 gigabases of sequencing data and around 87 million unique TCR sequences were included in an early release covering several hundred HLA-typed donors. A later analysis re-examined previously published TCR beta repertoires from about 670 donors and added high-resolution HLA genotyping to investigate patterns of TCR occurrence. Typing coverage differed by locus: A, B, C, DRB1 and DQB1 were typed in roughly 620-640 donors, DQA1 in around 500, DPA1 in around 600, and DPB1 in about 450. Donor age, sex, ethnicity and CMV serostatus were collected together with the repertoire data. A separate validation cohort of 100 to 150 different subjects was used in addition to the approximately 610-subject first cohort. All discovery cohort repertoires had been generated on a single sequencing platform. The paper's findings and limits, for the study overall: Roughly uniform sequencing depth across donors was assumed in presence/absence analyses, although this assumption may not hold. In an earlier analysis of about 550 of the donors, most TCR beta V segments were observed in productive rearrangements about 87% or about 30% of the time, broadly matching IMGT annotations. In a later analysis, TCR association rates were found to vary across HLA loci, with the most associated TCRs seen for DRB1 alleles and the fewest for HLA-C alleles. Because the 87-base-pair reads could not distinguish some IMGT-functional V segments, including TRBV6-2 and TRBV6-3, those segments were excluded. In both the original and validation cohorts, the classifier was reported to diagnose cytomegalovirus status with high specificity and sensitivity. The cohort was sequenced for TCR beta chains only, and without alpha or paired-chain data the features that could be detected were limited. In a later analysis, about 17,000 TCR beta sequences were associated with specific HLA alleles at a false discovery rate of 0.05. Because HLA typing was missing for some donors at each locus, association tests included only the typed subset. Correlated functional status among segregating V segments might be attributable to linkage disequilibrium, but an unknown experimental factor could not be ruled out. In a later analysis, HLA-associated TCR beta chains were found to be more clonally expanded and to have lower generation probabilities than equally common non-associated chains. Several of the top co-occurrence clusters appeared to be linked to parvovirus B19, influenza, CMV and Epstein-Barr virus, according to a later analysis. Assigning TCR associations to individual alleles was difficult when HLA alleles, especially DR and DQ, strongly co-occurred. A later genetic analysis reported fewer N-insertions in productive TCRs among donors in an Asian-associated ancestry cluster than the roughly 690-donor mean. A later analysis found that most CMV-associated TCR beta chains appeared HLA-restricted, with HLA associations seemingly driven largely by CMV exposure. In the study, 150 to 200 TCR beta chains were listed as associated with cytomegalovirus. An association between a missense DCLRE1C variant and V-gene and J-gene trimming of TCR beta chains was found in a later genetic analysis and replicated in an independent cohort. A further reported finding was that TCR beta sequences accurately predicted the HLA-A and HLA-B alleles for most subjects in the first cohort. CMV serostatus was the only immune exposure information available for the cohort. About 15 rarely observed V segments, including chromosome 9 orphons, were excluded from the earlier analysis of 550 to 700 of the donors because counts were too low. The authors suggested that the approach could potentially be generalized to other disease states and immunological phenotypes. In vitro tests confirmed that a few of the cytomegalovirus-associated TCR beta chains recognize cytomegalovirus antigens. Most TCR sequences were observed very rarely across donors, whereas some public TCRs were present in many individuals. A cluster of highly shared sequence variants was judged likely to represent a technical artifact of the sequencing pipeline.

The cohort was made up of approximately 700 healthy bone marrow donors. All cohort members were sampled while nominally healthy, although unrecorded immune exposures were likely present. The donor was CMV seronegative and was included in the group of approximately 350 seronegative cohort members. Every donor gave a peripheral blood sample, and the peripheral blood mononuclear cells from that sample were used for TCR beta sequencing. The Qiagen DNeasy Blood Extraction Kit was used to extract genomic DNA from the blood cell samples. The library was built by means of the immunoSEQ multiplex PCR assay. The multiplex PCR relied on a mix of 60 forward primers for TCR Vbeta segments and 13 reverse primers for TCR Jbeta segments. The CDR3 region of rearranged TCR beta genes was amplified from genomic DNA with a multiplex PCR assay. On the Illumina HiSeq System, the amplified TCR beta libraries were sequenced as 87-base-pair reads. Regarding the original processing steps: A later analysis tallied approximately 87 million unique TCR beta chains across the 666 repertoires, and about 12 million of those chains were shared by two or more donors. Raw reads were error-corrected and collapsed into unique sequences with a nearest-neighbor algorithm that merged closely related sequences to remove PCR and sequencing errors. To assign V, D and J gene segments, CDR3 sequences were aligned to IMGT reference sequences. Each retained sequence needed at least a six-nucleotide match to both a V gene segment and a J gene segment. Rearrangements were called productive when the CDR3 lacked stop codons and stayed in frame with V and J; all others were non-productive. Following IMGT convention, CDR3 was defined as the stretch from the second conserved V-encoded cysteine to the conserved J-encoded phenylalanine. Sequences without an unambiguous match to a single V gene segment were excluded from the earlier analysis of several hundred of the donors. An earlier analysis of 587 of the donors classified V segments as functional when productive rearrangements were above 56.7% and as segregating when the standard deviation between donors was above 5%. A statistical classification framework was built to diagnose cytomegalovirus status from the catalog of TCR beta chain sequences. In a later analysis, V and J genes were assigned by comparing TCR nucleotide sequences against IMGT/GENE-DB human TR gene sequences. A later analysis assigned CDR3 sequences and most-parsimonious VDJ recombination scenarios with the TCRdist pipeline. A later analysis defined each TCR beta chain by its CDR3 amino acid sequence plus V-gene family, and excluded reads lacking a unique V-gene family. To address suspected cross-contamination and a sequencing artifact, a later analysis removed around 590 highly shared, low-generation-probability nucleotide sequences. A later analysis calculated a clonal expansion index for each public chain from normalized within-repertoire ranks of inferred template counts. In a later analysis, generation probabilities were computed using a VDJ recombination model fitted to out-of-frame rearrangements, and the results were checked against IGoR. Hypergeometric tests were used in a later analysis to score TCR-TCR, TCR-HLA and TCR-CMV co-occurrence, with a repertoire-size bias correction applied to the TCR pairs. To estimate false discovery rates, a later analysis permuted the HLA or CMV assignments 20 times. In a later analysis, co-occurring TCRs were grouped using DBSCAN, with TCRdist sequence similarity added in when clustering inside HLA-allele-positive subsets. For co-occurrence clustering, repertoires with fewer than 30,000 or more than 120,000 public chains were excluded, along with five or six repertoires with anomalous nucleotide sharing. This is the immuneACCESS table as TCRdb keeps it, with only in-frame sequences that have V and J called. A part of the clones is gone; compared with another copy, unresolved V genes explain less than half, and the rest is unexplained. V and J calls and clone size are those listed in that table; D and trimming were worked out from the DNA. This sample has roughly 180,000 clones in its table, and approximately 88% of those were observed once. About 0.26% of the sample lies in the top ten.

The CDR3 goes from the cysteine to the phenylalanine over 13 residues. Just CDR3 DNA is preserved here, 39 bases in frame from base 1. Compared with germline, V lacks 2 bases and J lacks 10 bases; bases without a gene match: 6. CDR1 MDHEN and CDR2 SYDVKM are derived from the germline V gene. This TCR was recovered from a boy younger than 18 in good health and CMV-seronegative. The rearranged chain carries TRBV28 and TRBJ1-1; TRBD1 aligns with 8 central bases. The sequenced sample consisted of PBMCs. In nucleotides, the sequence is TGTGCCAGCAGTTTAGTGCAGGGGGCAGTAGCTTTCTTT. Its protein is CASSLVQGAVAFF.